This T cell receptor beta chain was sequenced for a study of Ad26.COV2.S vaccination and SARS-CoV-2 variants. Overall study context: Ad26.COV2.S shots went into the muscle once or twice, 56 days apart. Study findings and constraints: Reportedly, spike-specific CD8+ and CD4+ T cell responses achieved substantial breadth once vaccination had taken place.

The protocol was immunoSEQ multiplex PCR, while the TCRdb copy is restricted to in-frame clones and leaves out a portion. Here the sample spans some 410,000 clones, around 93% being singletons. Noted treatment: some 20 received Ad26.COV2.S at low or high dose, single or two shots; 5 received placebo; per-sample allocation not given. All samples were drawn on day 63, counting from the first vaccine or placebo injection. Germline assignment: CDR1 MNHNY and CDR2 SVGAGI (reference sequence). The CDR3 loop spans 14 amino acids. V shed 7 bases and J shed 5 bases, with 18 bases lying between them. In regard to this clone: Its antigen is unidentified.

The V gene is TRBV6-6, the J gene TRBJ2-7, with a tentative D call TRBD2 (7 bases). The receptor was isolated from a person between 18 and 65 years old who received the Ad26.COV2.S COVID-19 vaccine or a placebo. The material sequenced was peripheral blood, taken in a trial of Ad26.COV2.S vaccine versus placebo. The CDR3 DNA follows: TGTGCCAGCACCAGGCACGGGGAGGGGGACGAGCAGTACTTC. This gives the protein CASTRHGEGDEQYF.